The entry below gives a single TCR beta chain sequence along with its context. This sample stems from a study of T cell changes during pregnancy in multiple sclerosis. Looked up from germline, CDR1 is MNHNS and CDR2 is SASEGT. The V end lost 2 bases, the J end lost 3 bases, and 5 bases lay between the germline ends. The CDR3 has 12 amino acids. Measured with immunoSEQ multiplex PCR; TCRdb has only the in-frame clones, and not every one. This sample has about 27,000 clones, with almost 90% found just once. The V call is TRBV6-1, the J call TRBJ2-7, with no clear D. The sequence was collected from a female donor with multiple sclerosis, enrolled in a pregnancy study. Source: CD8+ T cells from peripheral blood mononuclear cells, taken in the second trimester of pregnancy. CDR3 DNA sequence: TGTGCCAGCAGTGAAAACAACTACGAGCAGTACTTC. This encodes CASSENNYEQYF.